This is a list of T cell receptor beta chains from one sample in a study of CD8 T cells in ankylosing spondylitis. TCRdb reprocessed the 5' RACE reads with MiXCR, giving one entry per CDR3 protein. The sample includes more than 300,000 distinct CDR3 sequences, roughly 8% of them seen just once. Material: blood, either unsorted or a sorted T cell fraction (not recorded which). The receptors were gathered from a male donor with ankylosing spondylitis. CDR3s include the opening cysteine and the closing phenylalanine or tryptophan. The D gene is left open where the match is weak. The size of a clone is reported for some rows only, either as once, few or many, or as a class for expanded clones.

V	size	D	J	DNA	CDR3
TRBV6-2/TRBV6-3	many	TRBD2	TRBJ2-7	TGTGCCAGCAGTCCCAGCAGGAGCGGGACCTACGAGCAGTACTTC	CASSPSRSGTYEQYF
TRBV10-3	many	-	TRBJ2-7	TGTGCCATCAGTGAGTCGGGGGGAACGCAGGAGCAGTACTTC	CAISESGGTQEQYF
TRBV29-1	few	-	TRBJ1-2	TGCAGCGCCGAGACAGCTAACTATGGCTACACCTTC	CSAETANYGYTF
TRBV20-1	few	-	TRBJ2-1	TGCAGTGCTAGCCTAGAAAGGGTTGAGCAGTTCTTC	CSASLERVEQFF
TRBV5-1	-	TRBD2	TRBJ2-3	TGCGCCAGCAGCCCTCTTGGACTAGATCAAAAGTATTTT	CASSPLGLDQKYF
TRBV12-3/TRBV12-4	few	-	TRBJ2-1	TGTGCCAGCAATCCTAGAGGCGGGACGAATGAGCAGTTCTTC	CASNPRGGTNEQFF
TRBV20-1	once	TRBD2	TRBJ2-1	TGCAGTGCTAGAGAGGCGGGAGGCACCTACAATGAGCAGTTCTTC	CSAREAGGTYNEQFF
TRBV29-1	many	TRBD2	TRBJ2-1	TGCAGCGTGGACACTAGCGGGGCCCTGGGTGAGCAGTTCTTC	CSVDTSGALGEQFF
TRBV6-1	few	TRBD1	TRBJ1-5	TGTGCCAGCAGCCCCCGACAGGGGACTCAGCCCCAGCATTTT	CASSPRQGTQPQHF
TRBV7-9	few	-	TRBJ1-5	TGTGCCAGCGGACATGCCAATCAGCCCCAGCATTTT	CASGHANQPQHF
TRBV7-9	few	-	TRBJ2-7	TGTGCCAGCAGCTTTTCAACAGGACGTTTCTACGAGCAGTACTTC	CASSFSTGRFYEQYF
TRBV5-1	-	TRBD2	TRBJ2-1	TGCGCCAGCAGCGACGGGGGGGTCCGCTCCTACAATGAGCAGTTCTTC	CASSDGGVRSYNEQFF
TRBV9	few	TRBD1	TRBJ1-3	TGTGCCAGCAGCGTAGGGACAGGGGCTTTAAACACCATATATTTT	CASSVGTGALNTIYF
TRBV7-6	many	-	TRBJ1-2	TGTGCCAGCAGCTCTCCAGCTATCTATGGCTACACCTTC	CASSSPAIYGYTF
TRBV2	few	-	TRBJ1-1	TGTGCCAGCAGGGGACGTGCCGATAGAAGATTTGAAGCTTTCTTT	CASRGRADRRFEAFF
TRBV3-1	many	-	TRBJ2-4	TGTGCCAGCAGCCAAGAGGCCACACGGGGCATTCAGTACTTC	CASSQEATRGIQYF
TRBV20-1	many	-	TRBJ1-1	TGCAGTGCTAGCCTATACACTGAAGCTTTCTTT	CSASLYTEAFF
TRBV29-1	many	TRBD1	TRBJ1-1	TGCAGCGTTGGACAGGGGGGGGCTGAAGCTTTCTTT	CSVGQGGAEAFF
TRBV5-1	many	-	TRBJ1-5	TGCGCCAGCAGCTTGGGGACAGTTAATCAGCCCCAGCATTTT	CASSLGTVNQPQHF
TRBV7-9	-	-	TRBJ2-7	TGTGCCAGCAGCTTATCATCCCTTTCCGAGCAGTACTTC	CASSLSSLSEQYF
TRBV15	many	-	TRBJ2-1	TGTGCCACCAGCAGAGAGATAGCGGAAAATAACAATGAGCAGTTCTTC	CATSREIAENNNEQFF
TRBV10-3	many	TRBD1	TRBJ2-1	TGTGCCATCAGCCCGGGACAGGGGTACAATGAGCAGTTCTTC	CAISPGQGYNEQFF
TRBV30	few	-	TRBJ2-7	TGTGCCTGGAGTTACCAGGGGTACGAGCAGTACTTC	CAWSYQGYEQYF
TRBV3-1	many	-	TRBJ2-7	TGTGCCAGCAGCCAAGGGACTAACTCCTACGAGCAGTACTTC	CASSQGTNSYEQYF
TRBV7-9	many	-	TRBJ1-6	TGTGCCAGCAGCTTACAGGGGTATTCACCCCTCCACTTT	CASSLQGYSPLHF
TRBV12-3/TRBV12-4	-	-	TRBJ2-1	TGTGCCAGCAGCATTCAGAGACTCGGGTACAATGAGCAGTTCTTC	CASSIQRLGYNEQFF